This record looks at one TCR beta chain sequence and its context. The PCR was carried out with 60 Vbeta primers and 13 Jbeta primers. Using immunoSEQ multiplex PCR, the repertoire was profiled, and TCRdb retains in-frame clones only, with some absent. The table has over 100,000 clones, roughly three quarters seen once; the top ten hold 1.2% to 1.5%. CDR1 is MNHEY and CDR2 is SVGAGI in the germline V gene. V shed 8 bases and J shed 0 bases, with 10 bases lying between them. The CDR3 runs to 13 residues. The data were obtained in a study of cytomegalovirus exposure and HLA in healthy donors. Sequencing was carried out using PBMCs. The receptor comes from a woman in her thirties or forties in good health and CMV-seronegative. The chain employs TRBV6-5 and TRBJ1-1; no reliable D call. CDR3 nucleotides: TGTGCCAGCGGTGGGAGCCTGAACACTGAAGCTTTCTTT. This gives the protein CASGGSLNTEAFF.